This T cell receptor (beta chain) was captured in a study of blood T cell repertoires in COVID-19. Libraries were prepared by immunoSEQ multiplex PCR; TCRdb keeps only in-frame clonotypes and omits some of them. The data contain about 120,000 clones, 82% of them singletons. The CDR3 is 14 residues long. From germline, CDR1 is SGHNT and CDR2 YENEEA. The junction had 5 bases not matched to a gene; V was cut back by 3 bases and J by 8 bases. The source of this sequence is a woman in her 70s with acute or convalescent COVID-19. Sequenced material: peripheral blood. The chain carries TRBV11-3 and TRBJ1-4, with TRBD1 matching over 8 bases. This CDR3 is CASSFGTGGEKLFF. CDR3 DNA sequence: TGTGCCAGCAGCTTCGGGACAGGTGGCGAAAAACTGTTTTTT.